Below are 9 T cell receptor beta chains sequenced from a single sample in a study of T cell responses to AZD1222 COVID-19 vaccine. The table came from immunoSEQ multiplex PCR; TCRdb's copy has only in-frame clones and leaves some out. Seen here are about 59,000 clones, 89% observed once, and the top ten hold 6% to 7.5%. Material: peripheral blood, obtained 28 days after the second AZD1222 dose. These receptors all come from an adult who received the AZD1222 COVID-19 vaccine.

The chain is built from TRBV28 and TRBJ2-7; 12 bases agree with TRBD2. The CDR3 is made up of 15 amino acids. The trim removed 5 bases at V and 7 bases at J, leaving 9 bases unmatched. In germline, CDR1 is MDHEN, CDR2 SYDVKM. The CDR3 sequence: CASSTSSGGVWEQYF. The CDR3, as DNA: TGTGCCAGCAGTACGTCTAGCGGGGGGGTTTGGGAGCAGTACTTC.

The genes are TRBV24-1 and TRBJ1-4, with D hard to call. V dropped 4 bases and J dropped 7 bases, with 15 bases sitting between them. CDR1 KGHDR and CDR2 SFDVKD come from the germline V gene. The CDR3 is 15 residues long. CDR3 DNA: TGTGCCACCAGTGAGTCAGGCAGTTTAGGTGAAAAACTGTTTTTT. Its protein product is CATSESGSLGEKLFF.

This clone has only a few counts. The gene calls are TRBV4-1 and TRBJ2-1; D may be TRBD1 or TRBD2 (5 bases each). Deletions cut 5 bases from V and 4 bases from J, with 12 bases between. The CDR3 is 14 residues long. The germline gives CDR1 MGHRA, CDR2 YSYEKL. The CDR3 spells CASSETGRYNEQFF. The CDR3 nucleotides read TGCGCCAGCAGCGAAACGGGACGATACAATGAGCAGTTCTTC.

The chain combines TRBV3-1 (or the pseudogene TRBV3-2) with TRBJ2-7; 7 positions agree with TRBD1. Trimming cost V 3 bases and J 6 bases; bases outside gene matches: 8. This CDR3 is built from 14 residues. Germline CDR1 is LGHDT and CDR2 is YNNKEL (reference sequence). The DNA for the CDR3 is TGTGCCAGCAGCCAGGGGCGGCCAGGGGGCGAGCAGTACTTC. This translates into CASSQGRPGGEQYF.

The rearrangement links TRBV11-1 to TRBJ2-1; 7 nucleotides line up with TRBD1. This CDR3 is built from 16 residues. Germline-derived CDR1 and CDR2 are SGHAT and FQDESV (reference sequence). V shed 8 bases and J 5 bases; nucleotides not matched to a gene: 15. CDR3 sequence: CASRHRGLQGNNEQFF. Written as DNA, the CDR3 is TGTGCCAGCCGGCATAGGGGGCTCCAGGGTAACAATGAGCAGTTCTTC.

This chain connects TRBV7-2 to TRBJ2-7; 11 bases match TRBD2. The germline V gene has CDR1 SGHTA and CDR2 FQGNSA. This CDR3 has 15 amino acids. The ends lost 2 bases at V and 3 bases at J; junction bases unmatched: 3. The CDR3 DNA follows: TGTGCCAGCAGCTTAAGTAGCGGGAGGGGCTACGAGCAGTACTTC. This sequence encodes CASSLSSGRGYEQYF.

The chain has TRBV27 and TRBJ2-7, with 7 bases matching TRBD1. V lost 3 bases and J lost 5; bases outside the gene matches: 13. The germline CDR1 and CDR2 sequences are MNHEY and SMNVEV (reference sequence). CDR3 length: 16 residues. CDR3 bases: TGTGCCAGCAGTTTGCGGGCACAGGGGACGAGGAACGAGCAGTACTTC. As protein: CASSLRAQGTRNEQYF.

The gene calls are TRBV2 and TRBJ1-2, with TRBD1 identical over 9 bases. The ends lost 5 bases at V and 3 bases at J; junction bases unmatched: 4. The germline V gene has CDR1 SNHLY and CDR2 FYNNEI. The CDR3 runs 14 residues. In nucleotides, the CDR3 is TGTGCCAGCAGTAGACAGGGGGAGGACTATGGCTACACCTTC. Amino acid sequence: CASSRQGEDYGYTF.

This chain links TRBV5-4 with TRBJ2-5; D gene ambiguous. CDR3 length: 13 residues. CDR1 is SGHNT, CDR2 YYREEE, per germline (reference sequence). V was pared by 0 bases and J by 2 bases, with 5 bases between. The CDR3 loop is CASSLEQQETQYF. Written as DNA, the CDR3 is TGTGCCAGCAGCTTGGAGCAACAAGAGACCCAGTACTTC.